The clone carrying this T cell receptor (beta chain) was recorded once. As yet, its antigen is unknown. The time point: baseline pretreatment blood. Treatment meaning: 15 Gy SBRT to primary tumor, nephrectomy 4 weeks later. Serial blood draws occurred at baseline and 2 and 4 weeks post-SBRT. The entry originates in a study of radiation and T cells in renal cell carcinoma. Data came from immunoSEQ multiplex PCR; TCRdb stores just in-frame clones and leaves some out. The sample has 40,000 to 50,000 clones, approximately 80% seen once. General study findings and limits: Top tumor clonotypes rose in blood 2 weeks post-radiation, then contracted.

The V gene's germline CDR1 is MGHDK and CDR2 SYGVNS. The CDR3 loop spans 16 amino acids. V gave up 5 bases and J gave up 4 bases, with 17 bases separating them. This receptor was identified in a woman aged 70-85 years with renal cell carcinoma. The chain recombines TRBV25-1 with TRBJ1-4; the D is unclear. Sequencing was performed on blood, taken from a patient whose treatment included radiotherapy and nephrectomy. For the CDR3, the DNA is TGTGCCAGCAGTAAGGGCAGCCAGGCTCTTAATGAAAAACTGTTTTTT. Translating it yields CASSKGSQALNEKLFF.